These T cell receptor beta chains were read from a single sample in a study of CD8+CD57+ T cells in acquired aplastic anemia. One entry per CDR3 protein results from TCRdb running MiXCR on the reads. The sample yields approximately 98,000 distinct CDR3 sequences, about 66% seen once. Sequencing was carried out using sorted CD4+, CD8+, or CD8+CD57+ T cells (not recorded which) from PBMCs. These receptors originate from a human donor with aplastic anemia. CDR3s include the opening cysteine and the closing phenylalanine or tryptophan.

V: TRBV7-9; CDR3: CASSLQQYEQYF
V: TRBV7-9; CDR3: CASSFRGGAFF
V: TRBV19; CDR3: CASIKPNTDTQYF
V: TRBV20-1; CDR3: CSANSGIGADTQYF
V: TRBV7-6; CDR3: CASSPGQMNSPLHF
V: TRBV25-1; CDR3: CASSEGAGEAFF
V: TRBV10-3; CDR3: CAISELGGLADEQYF
V: TRBV19; CDR3: CASRQGIAYEQYF
V: TRBV10-1; CDR3: CASSEPGQGEDGYTF
V: TRBV6-1; CDR3: CASRTPLGYYGYTF
V: TRBV14; CDR3: CASSQDADRAVAASYEQYF
V: TRBV29-1; CDR3: CSVNRGTPATQYF
V: TRBV2; CDR3: CASSYSGGSSYEQYF
V: TRBV2; CDR3: CASSFASGNTIYF
V: TRBV15; CDR3: CATSRDRGVAGGHEQFF
V: TRBV15; CDR3: CATSRDLEDTQYF
V: TRBV19; CDR3: CASSIVPGQNTEAFF
V: TRBV2; CDR3: CASSEAKVWSEQPQHF
V: TRBV29-1; CDR3: CSGLEDYEQYF
V: TRBV4-1; CDR3: CASSLLRNEKLFF
V: TRBV15; CDR3: CATSVGNYEQYF
V: TRBV19; CDR3: CASSGRAGAKKSSYEQYF
V: TRBV15; CDR3: CATSRDRTEAFF
V: TRBV25-1; CDR3: CASSAEGALVYEQYF
V: TRBV19; CDR3: CATSGGGKYNEQFF
V: TRBV15; CDR3: CATSQAGGTDTQYF
V: TRBV24-1; CDR3: CATRGQGRSYNEQFF
V: TRBV7-9; CDR3: CASSQGLAKQETQYF
V: TRBV25-1; CDR3: CASSSPSQRGYNEQFF
V: TRBV24-1; CDR3: CATSDLQGKGYTF
V: TRBV19; CDR3: CASSLPQGSPLHF
V: TRBV19; CDR3: CASHRGSGVSNQPQHF
V: TRBV12-3/TRBV12-4; CDR3: CASSSWTSLNNEQFF
V: TRBV29-1; CDR3: CSVDGGGADQEQYF
V: TRBV7-3; CDR3: CASREGDGGSPLHF
V: TRBV19; CDR3: CASSIGYGYTF
V: TRBV12-3/TRBV12-4; CDR3: CASTPRLYGTEAFF
V: TRBV25-1; CDR3: CASSEFTGVNYYEQYF
V: TRBV7-2; CDR3: CASSFLYGQKTEAFF
V: TRBV4-3; CDR3: CASSQDRAMNTEAFF